There are many counts of the clone carrying this T cell receptor (beta chain). Its antigen is unidentified. The time point was: longitudinal time-point 3. Preparation of the unsorted libraries drew on 2 million PBMCs stored at -80 C. V was shortened by 5 bases and J by 0 bases, with 11 bases between the two germline ends. The CDR3 loop spans 13 amino acids. Germline V lookup: CDR1 DFQATT, CDR2 SNEGSKA (reference sequence). The cDNA was generated through 5'RACE incorporating 10-nucleotide random UMIs. Every sequencing run drew on 15-18 subjects and yielded over 160 million TCR-beta sequences. TCRdb re-analysed the 5' RACE reads in MiXCR, keeping a single row per CDR3 protein. This sample has approximately 89,000 distinct CDR3 sequences, with under 4.5% found just once. This record belongs to a study of neurological immune-mediated disorders. General study points: TCR clonal expansion peaked in HTLV-1-associated myelopathy patients and was lowest in multiple sclerosis patients.

This chain connects TRBV20-1 to TRBJ2-7; D not resolved. This sequence was found in a woman between 55 and 75 years old with multiple sclerosis. The sample was PBMCs. CDR3 in DNA: TGCAGTGCTCCGGCCGGTAGCTCCTACGAGCAGTACTTC. It translates to CSAPAGSSYEQYF.